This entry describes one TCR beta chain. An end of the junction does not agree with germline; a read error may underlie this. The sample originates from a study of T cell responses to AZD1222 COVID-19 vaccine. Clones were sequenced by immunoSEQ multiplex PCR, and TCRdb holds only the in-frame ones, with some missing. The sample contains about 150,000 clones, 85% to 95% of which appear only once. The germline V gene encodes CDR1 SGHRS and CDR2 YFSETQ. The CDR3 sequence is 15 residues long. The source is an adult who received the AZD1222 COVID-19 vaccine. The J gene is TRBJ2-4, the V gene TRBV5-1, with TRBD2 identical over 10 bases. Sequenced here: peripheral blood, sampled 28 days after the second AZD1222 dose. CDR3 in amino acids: CASSLDWTSGNIQYF. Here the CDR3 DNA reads TGCGCCAGCAGTTTGGATTGGACTAGCGGAAACATTCAGTACTTC.